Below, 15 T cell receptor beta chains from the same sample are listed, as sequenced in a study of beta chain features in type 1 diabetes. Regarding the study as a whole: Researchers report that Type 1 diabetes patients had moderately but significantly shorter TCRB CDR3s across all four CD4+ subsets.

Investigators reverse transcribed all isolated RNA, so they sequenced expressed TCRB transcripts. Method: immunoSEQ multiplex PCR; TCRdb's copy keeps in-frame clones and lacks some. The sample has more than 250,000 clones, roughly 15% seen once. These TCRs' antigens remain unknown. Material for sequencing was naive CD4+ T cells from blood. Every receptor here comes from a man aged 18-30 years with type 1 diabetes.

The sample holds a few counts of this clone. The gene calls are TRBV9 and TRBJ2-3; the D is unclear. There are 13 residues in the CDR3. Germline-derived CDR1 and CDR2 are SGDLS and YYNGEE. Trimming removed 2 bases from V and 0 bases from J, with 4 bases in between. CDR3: CASSVPSTDTQYF. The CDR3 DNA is TGTGCCAGCAGCGTCCCAAGCACAGATACGCAGTATTTT.

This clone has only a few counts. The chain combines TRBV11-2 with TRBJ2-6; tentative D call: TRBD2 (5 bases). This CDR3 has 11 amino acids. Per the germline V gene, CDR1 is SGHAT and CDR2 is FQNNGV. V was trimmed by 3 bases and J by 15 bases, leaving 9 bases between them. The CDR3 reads CASSFARDLTF. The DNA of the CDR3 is TGTGCCAGCAGCTTTGCCCGGGACCTGACTTTC.

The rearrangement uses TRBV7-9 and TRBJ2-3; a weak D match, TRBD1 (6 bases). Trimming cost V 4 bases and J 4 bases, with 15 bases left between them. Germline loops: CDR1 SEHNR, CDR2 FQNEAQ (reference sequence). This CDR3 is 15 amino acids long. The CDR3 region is CASSSGQLWSDTQYF. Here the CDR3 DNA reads TGTGCCAGCAGCTCCGGACAGCTATGGTCAGATACGCAGTATTTT. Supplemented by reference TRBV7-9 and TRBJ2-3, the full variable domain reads DTGVSQNPRHKITKRGQNVTFRCDPISEHNRLYWYRQTLGQGPEFLTYFQNEAQLEKSRLLSDRFSAERPKGSFSTLEIQRTEQGDSAMYLCASSSGQLWSDTQYFGPGTRLTVL.

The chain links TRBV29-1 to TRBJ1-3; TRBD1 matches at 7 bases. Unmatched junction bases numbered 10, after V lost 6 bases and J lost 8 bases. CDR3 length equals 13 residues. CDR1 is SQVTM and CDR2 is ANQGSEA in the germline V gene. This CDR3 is CSVLDRTGDTIYF. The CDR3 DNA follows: TGCAGCGTCCTGGACAGGACGGGGGACACCATATATTTT.

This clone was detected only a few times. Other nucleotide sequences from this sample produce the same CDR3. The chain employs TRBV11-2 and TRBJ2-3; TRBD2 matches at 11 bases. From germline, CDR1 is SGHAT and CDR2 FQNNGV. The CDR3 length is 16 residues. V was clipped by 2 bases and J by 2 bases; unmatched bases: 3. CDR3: CASSLLAGGLTDTQYF. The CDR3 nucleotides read TGTGCCAGCAGCTTACTAGCGGGAGGCCTCACAGATACGCAGTATTTT.

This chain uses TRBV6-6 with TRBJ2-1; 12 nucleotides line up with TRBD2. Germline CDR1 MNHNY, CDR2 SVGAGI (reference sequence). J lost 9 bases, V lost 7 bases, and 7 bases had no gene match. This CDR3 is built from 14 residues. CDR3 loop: CASKRLAGVGEQFF. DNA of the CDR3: TGTGCCAGCAAGCGACTAGCGGGAGTTGGTGAGCAGTTCTTC.

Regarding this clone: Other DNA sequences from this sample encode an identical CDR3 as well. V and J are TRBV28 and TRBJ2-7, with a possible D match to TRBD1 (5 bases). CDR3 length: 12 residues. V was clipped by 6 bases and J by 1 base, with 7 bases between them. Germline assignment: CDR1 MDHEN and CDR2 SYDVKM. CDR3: CASRQGSYEQYF. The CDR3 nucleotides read TGTGCCAGCAGGCAGGGTTCCTACGAGCAGTACTTC.

The CDR3 loop reads CASSQDIRGTGETQYF. CDR3 nucleotide sequence: TGTGCCAGCAGCCAAGATATTCGGGGAACGGGGGAGACCCAGTACTTC. The chain couples TRBV4-2 to TRBJ2-5, with D maybe TRBD2 (5 bases). The ends were cut back, 0 bases at V and 5 bases at J, with 16 bases in the middle. The V gene's germline CDR1 is LGHNA and CDR2 YNFKEQ. This CDR3 is built from 16 residues.

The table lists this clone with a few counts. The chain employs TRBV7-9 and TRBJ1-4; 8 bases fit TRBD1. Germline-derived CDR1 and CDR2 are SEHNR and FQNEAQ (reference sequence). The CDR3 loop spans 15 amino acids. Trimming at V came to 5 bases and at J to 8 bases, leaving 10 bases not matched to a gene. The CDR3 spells CASSPPGQGWEKLFF. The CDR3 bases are TGTGCCAGCAGCCCTCCAGGACAGGGCTGGGAAAAACTGTTTTTT. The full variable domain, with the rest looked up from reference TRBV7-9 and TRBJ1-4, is DTGVSQNPRHKITKRGQNVTFRCDPISEHNRLYWYRQTLGQGPEFLTYFQNEAQLEKSRLLSDRFSAERPKGSFSTLEIQRTEQGDSAMYLCASSPPGQGWEKLFFGSGTQLSVL.

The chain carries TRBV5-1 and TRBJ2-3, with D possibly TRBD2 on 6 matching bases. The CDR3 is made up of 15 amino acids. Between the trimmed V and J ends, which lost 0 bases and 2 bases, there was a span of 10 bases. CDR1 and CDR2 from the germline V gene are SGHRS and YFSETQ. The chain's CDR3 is CASSLDGGDTDTQYF. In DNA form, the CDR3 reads TGCGCCAGCAGCTTGGACGGGGGAGACACAGATACGCAGTATTTT.

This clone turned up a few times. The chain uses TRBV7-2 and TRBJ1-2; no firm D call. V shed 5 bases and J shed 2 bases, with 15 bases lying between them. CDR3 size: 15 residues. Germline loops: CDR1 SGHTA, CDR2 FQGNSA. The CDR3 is CASSRGGSLNYGYTF. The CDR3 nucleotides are TGTGCCAGCAGCCGCGGTGGCAGTCTCAACTATGGCTACACCTTC. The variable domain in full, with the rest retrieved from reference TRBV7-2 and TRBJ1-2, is GAGVSQSPSNKVTEKGKDVELRCDPISGHTALYWYRQSLGQGLEFLIYFQGNSAPDKSGLPSDRFSAERTGGSVSTLTIQRTQQEDSAVYLCASSRGGSLNYGYTFGSGTRLTVV.

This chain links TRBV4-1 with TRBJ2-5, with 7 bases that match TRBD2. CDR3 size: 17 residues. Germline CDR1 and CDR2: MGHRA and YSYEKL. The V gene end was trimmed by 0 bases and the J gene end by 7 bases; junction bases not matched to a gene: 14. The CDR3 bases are TGCGCCAGCAGCCAAGAGGAAAGGCTAGCGGCGTGGGGGACCCAGTACTTC. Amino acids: CASSQEERLAAWGTQYF.

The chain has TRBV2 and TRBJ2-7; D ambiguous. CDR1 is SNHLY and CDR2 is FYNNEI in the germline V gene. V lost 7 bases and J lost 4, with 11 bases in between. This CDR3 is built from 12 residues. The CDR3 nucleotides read TGTGCCAGCACCGGGTACCGGTACGAGCAGTACTTC. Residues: CASTGYRYEQYF.

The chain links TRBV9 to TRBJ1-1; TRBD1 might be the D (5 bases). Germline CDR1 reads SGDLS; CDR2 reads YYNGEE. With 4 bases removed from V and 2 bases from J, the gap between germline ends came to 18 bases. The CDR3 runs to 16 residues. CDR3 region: CASSPHGGDGNTEAFF. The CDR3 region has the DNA TGTGCCAGCAGCCCACACGGAGGGGATGGAAACACTGAAGCTTTCTTT.

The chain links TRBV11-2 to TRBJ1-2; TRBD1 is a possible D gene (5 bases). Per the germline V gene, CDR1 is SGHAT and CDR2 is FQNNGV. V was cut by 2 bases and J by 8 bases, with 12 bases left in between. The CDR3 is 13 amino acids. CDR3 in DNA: TGTGCCAGCAGCTTAACAGGTTCGTCCGGCTACACCTTC. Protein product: CASSLTGSSGYTF.